These 7 T cell receptor beta chains were all obtained from the same sample, sequenced in a study of neurological immune-mediated disorders. TCRdb re-derived calls from the 5' RACE reads in MiXCR, one entry per CDR3 protein. Among about 120,000 distinct CDR3 sequences listed, about 3.2% were seen once. Sequenced: PBMCs. These TCRs come from a woman in her twenties or thirties with multiple sclerosis.

This clonotype was counted at least ten times. V and J are TRBV4-3 and TRBJ2-7; a possible D gene is TRBD2 (5 bases). This CDR3 region has 15 residues. V was trimmed by 0 bases and J by 3 bases, leaving 12 bases between them. Germline CDR1 and CDR2: LGHNA and YSLEER. Written as DNA, the CDR3 is TGCGCCAGCAGCCAAGAGTCGGGTGAGGGCTACGAGCAGTACTTC. Translated: CASSQESGEGYEQYF.

This clonotype was observed many times. The chain combines TRBV10-3 with TRBJ1-1, with no clear D. This CDR3 contains 13 residues. In germline, CDR1 is ENHRY, CDR2 SYGVKD. Between the trimmed V and J ends, which lost 0 bases and 0 bases, there was a span of 2 bases. The CDR3 reads CAISESVNTEAFF. CDR3 coding DNA: TGTGCCATCAGTGAGTCGGTGAACACTGAAGCTTTCTTT.

This clonotype was found many times. The chain employs TRBV9 and TRBJ2-1, with 9 bases fitting TRBD1. This CDR3 region has 17 residues. The V and J ends lost 5 bases and 7 bases, in that order; junction bases with no gene match: 16. Germline assignment: CDR1 SGDLS and CDR2 YYNGEE. The chain's CDR3 is CASRPRPGTGRVNEQFF. Written as DNA, the CDR3 is TGTGCCAGCAGGCCGCGCCCGGGGACAGGGAGGGTTAATGAGCAGTTCTTC. Filled out from reference TRBV9 and TRBJ2-1, the complete variable domain reads DSGVTQTPKHLITATGQRVTLRCSPRSGDLSVYWYQQSLDQGLQFLIQYYNGEERAKGNILERFSAQQFPDLHSELNLSSLELGDSALYFCASRPRPGTGRVNEQFFGPGTRLTVL.

This clonotype occurred many times. This chain joins TRBV7-9 and TRBJ2-3; the match to TRBD1 covers 9 bases. This CDR3 spans 17 amino acids. The V and J ends lost 0 bases and 4 bases, in that order; junction bases with no gene match: 8. Per germline, CDR1 SEHNR and CDR2 FQNEAQ (reference sequence). The CDR3 protein is CASSLATGTGTSDTQYF. Here the CDR3 DNA reads TGTGCCAGCAGCTTAGCTACCGGGACAGGGACCTCAGATACGCAGTATTTT.

There are many counts of this clonotype. V is TRBV5-1 and J is TRBJ1-1; D remains ambiguous. This CDR3 has 16 residues. V was pared by 2 bases and J by 6 bases, with 20 bases between. Germline CDR1 and CDR2: SGHRS and YFSETQ. The CDR3 loop is CASSLSGIRGQPEAFF. For the CDR3, the DNA is TGCGCCAGCAGCTTATCGGGGATACGAGGGCAGCCTGAAGCTTTCTTT. The whole variable domain, remainder taken from reference TRBV5-1 and TRBJ1-1, is KAGVTQTPRYLIKTRGQQVTLSCSPISGHRSVSWYQQTPGQGLQFLFEYFSETQRNKGNFPGRFSGRQFSNSRSEMNVSTLELGDSALYLCASSLSGIRGQPEAFFGQGTRLTVV.

There are many counts of this clonotype. V gene TRBV20-1 combines with J gene TRBJ2-7, with 7 bases aligning to TRBD2. After removal of 6 bases from V and 3 bases from J, the junction contained 8 bases not matched to a gene. This CDR3 has 13 amino acids. CDR1 DFQATT and CDR2 SNEGSKA come from the germline V gene (reference sequence). The CDR3: CSAAPGGGYEQYF. The CDR3 DNA sequence: TGCAGTGCCGCCCCGGGGGGAGGCTACGAGCAGTACTTC.

This clonotype was counted ten times or more. CDR3 DNA sequence: TGTGCCAGCAGCCAAGTTCACGGGAGTTTGCGAGAGCAGTACTTC. Translation gives CASSQVHGSLREQYF. V is TRBV14 and J is TRBJ2-7; the D gene is possibly TRBD2 (6 bases). Trimming left V 1 base short and J 7 bases short, with 17 bases between. The V gene's germline CDR1 is SGHDN and CDR2 FVKESK. The CDR3 is 15 amino acids. The full variable domain, its missing parts supplied by reference TRBV14 and TRBJ2-7, is EAGVTQFPSHSVIEKGQTVTLRCDPISGHDNLYWYRRVMGKEIKFLLHFVKESKQDESGMPNNRFLAERTGGTYSTLKVQPAELEDSGVYFCASSQVHGSLREQYFGPGTRLTVT.